This T cell receptor beta chain emerged from a study of radiation and T cells in renal cell carcinoma (TCRdb year 2020). Describing the broader study: Samples were obtained from a clinical trial, in which 15 Gy stereotactic body radiation therapy was delivered to primary renal cell carcinomas and nephrectomy was performed 4 weeks later. In total, some 50 samples, comprising some 25 tumors and some 27 peripheral blood samples, were subjected to TCR beta sequencing. Across all 53 samples, 4,016,671 unique CDR3 nucleotide sequences encoding 2.5 million to 3 million unique CDR3 amino acid sequences were identified.

Points on this clone: Which antigen it targets is not known. No qualities accompany the bases; no much larger clone lies one base away.

TCR beta libraries were generated from genomic DNA with the immunoSEQ kit, following the manufacturer's recommendations. To prepare the libraries, a first multiplex PCR with proprietary primers was run, followed by a second PCR that added unique barcodes, and a bead cleanup was done after each round. Each sample batch included a kit-provided positive control reaction and a negative control reaction. The final libraries were assessed on an Agilent 4200 TapeStation D1000 ScreenTape, pooled by volume, and quantified by qPCR. Sequencing ran on an Illumina NextSeq500 with a MidOutput 150-cycle cartridge, using 156 Read1 and 15 Index1 cycles with kit custom primers. The pooled library was loaded at approximately 0.95 pM with a roughly 20% PhiX control spike-in. Turning to the authors' computational methods: Vendor-processed data were analyzed in R, with a clonotype defined as all T cells sharing the same CDR3 nucleotide sequence. In the clone abundance analyses, frequencies in each sample were normalized to that sample's 10,000 most abundant clones. Before analysis, public T cell clones were removed, and these numbered fewer than six per sample on average. An abundance difference of at least 32-fold between compartments was the criterion for calling clonotypes tumor-enriched or baseline blood-enriched. A beta-binomial differential abundance model was applied to find clonotypes that expanded or contracted between blood time points. Tumor-blood repertoire similarity was measured with the Baroni-Urbani and Buser coefficient, and group comparisons used two-tailed Wilcoxon tests in R. The table was pulled from immuneACCESS by TCRdb, which kept in-frame rearrangements only. Such tables lose some clones; where checked, under half of the loss comes from unresolved V genes, and the rest has no known cause. V and J calls plus clone size are reproduced from that table; the DNA served to infer D and trimming. Present in this sample are tens of thousands of clones, around 86% of which were seen just once. The ten largest clones represent roughly 20% of the sample.

What the research found in general, with its limitations: Blood repertoire dynamics were not followed beyond 4 weeks after treatment. No pretreatment tumor biopsies were available, so the baseline intratumoral presence of clonotypes could not be determined. In blood, the top tumor clonotypes increased from baseline to 2 weeks after radiation and then shrank by 4 weeks, which suggests a temporary expansion of tumor-resident clones. The single-armed trial design could not address effects of radiation dose or scheduling on the TCR repertoire.

The intended sense of this specimen's time point label: blood 2 weeks post-SBRT. The treatment or condition label for this specimen denotes: 15 Gy SBRT to primary tumor, nephrectomy 4 weeks later. To follow tumor-enriched clonotypes, peripheral blood was collected serially from radiation-treated patients at baseline and again at 2 weeks and 4 weeks after SBRT. Every patient had renal cell carcinoma of clear cell pathology. Genomic DNA for TCR sequencing was prepared using the QIAamp DNA Blood Mini Kit (Qiagen). The analyses included only samples that passed all quality control checks. The source of this sequence is a woman between 50 and 59 years old with renal cell carcinoma. The sequenced sample was blood, obtained from a patient whose treatment included radiotherapy and nephrectomy.

The DNA sequence reads TGTGCCTGGAGTTCGTCGTTCGAGCAGTACTTC. It specifies CAWSSSFEQYF. This chain joins TRBV30 to TRBJ2-7, with no reliable assignment of the D segment. In the germline V gene (reference sequence), CDR1 corresponds to GTSNPN and CDR2 to SVGIG. Including the terminal cysteine and phenylalanine, the CDR3 comprises 11 residues. Only the CDR3 part of the read is kept: 33 bases, read in frame from the first base. V loses 2 bases, J loses 6 bases, and the germline ends lie 8 bases apart.